This entry lists 23 T cell receptor beta chains sequenced from one sample in a study of regulatory T cells in long-lasting Graves disease. Through Arm-PCR of CDR3 regions and iRepertoire HTBI primers, TCR beta libraries were built. TCRdb analysed the multiplex PCR reads with MiXCR anew, one entry per CDR3 protein. The data contain 400,000 to 500,000 distinct CDR3 sequences, under 25% of them seen just once; the ten biggest clones take up 7.1%. The time point here: persistent/refractory GD, antithyroid drugs over 5 years with positive TRAb. The TCR library was made from RNA extracted from PBMCs. Sequencing was performed on peripheral blood mononuclear cells (PBMCs), taken when the disease was refractory, from a patient treated with antithyroid drugs. All receptors derive from a female donor with Graves disease.

The chain is built from TRBV20-1 and TRBJ2-5; perhaps TRBD2 as D (6 bases). CDR1 DFQATT and CDR2 SNEGSKA come from the germline V gene (reference sequence). The CDR3 consists of 15 residues. V lost 1 base and J lost 3, with 15 bases in between. DNA of the CDR3: TGCAGTGCTAGAGCTCGGGACTTTCAGAAAGAGACCCAGTACTTC. Translating gives CSARARDFQKETQYF.

The chain joins TRBV7-3 to TRBJ2-1; possibly TRBD2 for D (6 bases). Trimming pared 5 bases from V and 7 bases from J, leaving 18 bases between. Looked up from germline, CDR1 is SGHTA and CDR2 is FQGTGA. The CDR3 is 15 residues long. The CDR3 loop reads CASSPGGAGLNEQFF. In DNA form, the CDR3 reads TGTGCCAGCAGCCCTGGAGGGGCAGGGTTGAATGAGCAGTTCTTC.

The chain carries TRBV7-2 and TRBJ2-3; 8 bases match TRBD2. After removal of 3 bases from V and 1 base from J, the junction contained 6 bases not matched to a gene. From germline, CDR1 is SGHTA and CDR2 FQGNSA. The CDR3 sequence is 16 residues long. Written as DNA, the CDR3 is TGTGCCAGCAGCTTCACTAGCGGAGCCCGCACAGATACGCAGTATTTT. Protein: CASSFTSGARTDTQYF.

CDR3 protein: CASSQDTGWRMNTEAFF. CDR3 DNA: TGTGCCAGCAGCCAAGATACAGGGTGGAGGATGAACACTGAAGCTTTCTTT. This chain connects TRBV3-1 to TRBJ1-1; D is possibly TRBD1 (6 bases). Germline-derived CDR1 and CDR2 are LGHDT and YNNKEL (reference sequence). This CDR3 has 17 amino acids. The V end lost 0 bases, the J end lost 0 bases, and 14 bases lay between the germline ends.

The chain recombines TRBV27 with TRBJ2-7; weak D call: TRBD2 (6 bases). CDR1 is MNHEY, CDR2 SMNVEV, per germline (reference sequence). There are 15 residues in the CDR3. V was pared by 3 bases and J by 3 bases, with 15 bases between. CDR3 sequence: CASSFVGTDIYEQYF. The CDR3, as DNA: TGTGCCAGCAGTTTCGTCGGGACTGATATCTACGAGCAGTACTTC.

The gene calls are TRBV20-1 and TRBJ2-5; no clear D. The germline V gene encodes CDR1 DFQATT and CDR2 SNEGSKA (reference sequence). There are 13 residues in the CDR3. V was pared by 2 bases and J by 3 bases, with 10 bases between. This CDR3 reads CSARPRRKETQYF. In DNA, the CDR3 is TGCAGTGCTAGACCTAGAAGAAAAGAGACCCAGTACTTC.

On this clonotype itself: This may be a read error: a much more frequent sequence differs by one nucleotide. The CDR3 coding sequence is TGTGCCAGCGGTTACTCGCTCACCGGAGACGAGCAGTACTTC. This gives the protein CASGYSLTGDEQYF. The chain recombines TRBV6-5 with TRBJ2-7; D is uncertain. Germline-derived CDR1 and CDR2 are MNHEY and SVGAGI. The CDR3 runs 14 residues.

This clonotype has ten or more counts. The chain is built from TRBV20-1 and TRBJ2-6; 10 positions agree with TRBD1. With 4 bases clipped from V and 0 bases from J, the junction kept 6 bases outside the gene matches. Germline V gives CDR1 DFQATT, CDR2 SNEGSKA (reference sequence). There are 17 residues in the CDR3. The DNA for the CDR3 is TGCAGTGCTACCGGGACAGGGGCTGCCTCTGGGGCCAACGTCCTGACTTTC. It yields the protein CSATGTGAASGANVLTF.

This clonotype was picked up many times. This rearrangement joins TRBV7-9 to TRBJ1-2, with 7 bases fitting TRBD1. V lost 2 bases, J lost 7 bases, and 7 bases stayed unmatched. The germline V gene encodes CDR1 SEHNR and CDR2 FQNEAQ (reference sequence). The CDR3 is 14 residues long. The CDR3 loop reads CASSLFQGGGGYTF. In DNA form, the CDR3 reads TGTGCCAGCAGCTTATTCCAGGGGGGTGGTGGCTACACCTTC.

Regarding this clonotype: A much larger clonotype is one base distant, so this may be a read error. The conserved phenylalanine or tryptophan is not found at the CDR3 terminus, so this likely reflects a read error. J is TRBJ2-5 and V is TRBV6-2 or TRBV6-3, with unresolved D. The CDR3 has 15 amino acids. CDR1 is MNHEY and CDR2 is SVGEGT in the germline V gene. Trimming shortened V by 6 bases and J by 1 base, and 15 bases separated the two germline ends. The CDR3 DNA sequence: TGTGCCAGCAGAAACATCGGCACAGCCCAAGAGACCCAGTACCTC. Encoded protein: CASRNIGTAQETQYL.

This clonotype was observed a few times. CDR3 DNA sequence: TGTGCCACCAGTGACCCCACAGGGCAGGAGACCCAGTACTTC. Its protein is CATSDPTGQETQYF. This chain uses TRBV24-1 with TRBJ2-5, with a tentative D call TRBD1 (6 bases). The CDR3 totals 14 residues. V lost 4 bases, J lost 5 bases, and 13 bases lay in between. The germline CDR1 and CDR2 sequences are KGHDR and SFDVKD.

The rearrangement uses TRBV28 and TRBJ2-7; unclear D gene. There are 17 residues in the CDR3. CDR1 is MDHEN and CDR2 is SYDVKM in the germline V gene. V lost 5 bases, J lost 4 bases, and 24 bases lay in between. The CDR3 nucleotides read TGTGCCAGCAGTCCTCGTGGCTATCCAAACGATGGTTACGAGCAGTACTTC. As protein: CASSPRGYPNDGYEQYF.

This rearrangement joins TRBV4-2 to TRBJ2-7, with 9 bases matching TRBD1. V was pared by 3 bases and J by 4 bases, with 10 bases of the junction left unmatched. This CDR3 contains 16 residues. Germline-derived CDR1 and CDR2 are LGHNA and YNFKEQ. This CDR3 reads CASSQSAGQGMYEQYF. In DNA, the CDR3 is TGTGCCAGCAGCCAGTCGGCCGGACAGGGGATGTACGAGCAGTACTTC.

The chain uses TRBV20-1 and TRBJ2-7, with 10 bases identical to TRBD2. This CDR3 comprises 15 residues. Germline V CDR1 and CDR2: DFQATT, SNEGSKA (reference sequence). The ends lost 3 bases at V and 1 base at J; junction bases unmatched: 6. The CDR3 nucleotides read TGCAGTGCTAGGCAATATAGCGGGAGGTCCTACGAGCAGTACTTC. Its protein product is CSARQYSGRSYEQYF.

This clonotype was counted only a few times. The CDR3, as DNA: TGTGCCACCAGTGATCACGGACAGGGGGACACCGGGGAGCTGTTTTTT. It encodes CATSDHGQGDTGELFF. V gene TRBV24-1 combines with J gene TRBJ2-2, with TRBD1 identical over 10 bases. CDR1 KGHDR and CDR2 SFDVKD come from the germline V gene. J lost 3 bases, V lost 3 bases, and 3 bases had no gene match. This CDR3 has 16 residues.

This clonotype was seen at least ten times. The genes are TRBV19 and TRBJ1-4; tentatively, D is TRBD1 (6 bases). Germline CDR1 LNHDA, CDR2 SQIVND (reference sequence). Trimming left V 5 bases short and J 13 bases short, with 20 bases between. The CDR3 covers 14 residues. CDR3: CASSEGPFGGGLFF. CDR3 in DNA: TGTGCCAGTAGTGAAGGACCTTTCGGAGGGGGACTGTTTTTT.

The table lists this clonotype with many counts. J is TRBJ2-7 and V is TRBV13; TRBD2 agrees at 10 bases. V lost 3 bases and J lost 5; bases outside the gene matches: 4. Germline assignment: CDR1 PRHDT and CDR2 FYEKMQ (reference sequence). The CDR3 has 14 amino acids. The CDR3 spells CASSFLAGDHEQYF. The CDR3 DNA sequence: TGTGCCAGCAGCTTTCTAGCGGGAGATCACGAGCAGTACTTC.

This clonotype has just a few counts. A much larger clone differs from this one at a single base, so this may be a read error. The gene calls are TRBV2 and TRBJ2-5; TRBD2 agrees at 8 bases. V was pared by 6 bases and J by 7 bases, with 13 bases of the junction left unmatched. The CDR3 spans 15 residues. The germline gives CDR1 SNHLY, CDR2 FYNNEI. The CDR3 DNA follows: TGTGCCAGCAGCAGAGATCTAGCGGGTGGGGGGACCCAGTACTTC. Translating it yields CASSRDLAGGGTQYF.

This clonotype was seen ten or more times. CDR3 DNA sequence: TGTGCCAGTAGTATAGATCCTGTTCAGCCCCAGCATTTT. Amino acid sequence: CASSIDPVQPQHF. The chain has TRBV19 and TRBJ1-5; no firm D call. This CDR3 has 13 amino acids. Germline V CDR1 and CDR2: LNHDA, SQIVND (reference sequence). Trimming stripped 0 bases from V and 6 bases from J, with 6 bases between.

This clonotype was recorded a few times. This chain links TRBV14 with TRBJ2-5; possibly TRBD2 for D (5 bases). The V end lost 1 base, the J end lost 4 bases, and 10 bases lay between the germline ends. Germline values: CDR1 SGHDN, CDR2 FVKESK. The CDR3 spans 14 residues. CDR3 in DNA: TGTGCCAGCAGCCAAGGGCTAGGAGGAGAGACCCAGTACTTC. It is translated as CASSQGLGGETQYF.

This clonotype was counted ten times or more. The chain couples TRBV19 to TRBJ2-7; D uncertain. CDR1 is LNHDA and CDR2 is SQIVND in the germline V gene (reference sequence). The CDR3 contains 12 residues. V gave up 3 bases and J gave up 5 bases, with 8 bases separating them. CDR3 residues: CASSIPLHEQYF. The CDR3, as DNA: TGTGCCAGTAGTATCCCCCTACACGAGCAGTACTTC.

V is TRBV29-1 and J is TRBJ2-7; 8 bases align to TRBD2. The CDR3 covers 12 residues. Germline CDR1 reads SQVTM; CDR2 reads ANQGSEA. V dropped 6 bases and J dropped 3; count of bases not matched to a gene: 4. CDR3 region: CSVSGSNYEQYF. The CDR3 DNA follows: TGCAGCGTGAGCGGGAGCAACTACGAGCAGTACTTC.

This chain links TRBV20-1 with TRBJ2-1; D gene ambiguous. The germline CDR1 and CDR2 sequences are DFQATT and SNEGSKA (reference sequence). The CDR3 is made up of 14 amino acids. V was clipped by 5 bases and J by 0 bases, with 11 bases between them. The CDR3 protein is CSARPMDSYNEQFF. CDR3 sequence (DNA): TGCAGTGCTCGGCCGATGGACTCCTACAATGAGCAGTTCTTC.